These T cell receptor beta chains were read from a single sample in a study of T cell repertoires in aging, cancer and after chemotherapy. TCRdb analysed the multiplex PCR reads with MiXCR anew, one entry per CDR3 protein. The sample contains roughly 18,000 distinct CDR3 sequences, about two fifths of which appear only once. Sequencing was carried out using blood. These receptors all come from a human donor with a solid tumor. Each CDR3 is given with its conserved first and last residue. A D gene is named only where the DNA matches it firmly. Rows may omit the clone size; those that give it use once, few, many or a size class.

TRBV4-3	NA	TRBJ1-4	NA	CASSQDGQSATNEKLFF	TGCGCCAGCAGCCAAGACGGACAGAGTGCAACTAATGAAAAACTGTTTTTT
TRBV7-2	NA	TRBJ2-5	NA	CASKEGETQYF	TGTGCCAGCAAGGAGGGAGAGACCCAGTACTTC
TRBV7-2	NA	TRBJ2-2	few	CASSPSSERNTGELFF	TGTGCCAGCAGCCCTAGCTCGGAGCGCAACACCGGGGAGCTGTTTTTT
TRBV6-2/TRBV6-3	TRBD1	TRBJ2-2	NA	CASSQDRDAGGELFF	TGTGCCAGCAGCCAGGACAGGGACGCTGGCGGGGAGCTGTTTTTT
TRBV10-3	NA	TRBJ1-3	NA	CAISGTPLDGNTIYF	TGTGCCATCAGTGGAACACCGCTCGACGGAAACACCATATATTTT
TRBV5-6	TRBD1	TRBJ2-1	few	CASSWGQGIGDEQFF	TGTGCCAGCAGCTGGGGACAGGGGATCGGCGATGAGCAGTTCTTC
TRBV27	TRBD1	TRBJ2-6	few	CASAYRQGSAGANVLTF	TGTGCCAGCGCCTACCGACAGGGCTCGGCTGGGGCCAACGTCCTGACTTTC
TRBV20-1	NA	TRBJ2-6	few	CSAGKGGANVLTF	TGCAGTGCTGGTAAAGGAGGGGCCAACGTCCTGACTTTC
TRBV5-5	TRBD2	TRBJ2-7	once	CASSRTSGRAHSYEQYF	TGTGCCAGCAGCAGGACTAGCGGGAGGGCCCACTCCTACGAGCAGTACTTC
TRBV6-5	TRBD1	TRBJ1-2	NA	CASSYGQGGGYTF	TGTGCCAGCAGTTACGGACAGGGGGGCGGCTACACCTTC
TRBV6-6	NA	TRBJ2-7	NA	CASSSGVDEQYF	TGTGCCAGCAGTTCCGGAGTTGACGAGCAGTACTTC
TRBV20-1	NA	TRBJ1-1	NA	CSARIMTGPGMNTEAFF	TGCAGTGCCAGAATTATGACAGGCCCGGGGATGAACACTGAAGCTTTCTTT
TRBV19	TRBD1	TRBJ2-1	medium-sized	CASRDRGSRAGDEQFF	TGTGCCAGTAGGGACAGGGGCTCCAGGGCAGGCGATGAGCAGTTCTTC
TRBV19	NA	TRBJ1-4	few	CASSISSATNEKLFF	TGTGCCAGTAGTATATCAAGTGCAACTAATGAAAAACTGTTTTTT
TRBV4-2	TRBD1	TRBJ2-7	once	CASSRDRGDSYEQYF	TGTGCCAGCAGCCGCGACAGGGGTGACTCTTACGAGCAGTACTTC
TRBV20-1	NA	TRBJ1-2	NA	CSARTGYTF	TGCAGTGCTAGAACAGGGTACACCTTC
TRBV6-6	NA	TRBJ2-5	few	CASSSGTSYQETQYF	TGTGCCAGCAGTTCAGGAACCTCGTACCAAGAGACCCAGTACTTC
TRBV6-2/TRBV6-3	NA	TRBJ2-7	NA	CASSYAGRASGQYF	TGTGCCAGCAGTTACGCCGGACGGGCCTCGGGGCAGTACTTC
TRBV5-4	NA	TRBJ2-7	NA	CASSLGGAGPSYEQYF	TGTGCCAGCAGCTTGGGGGGGGCAGGGCCCTCCTACGAGCAGTACTTC
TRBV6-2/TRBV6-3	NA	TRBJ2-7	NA	CASSYSTTYEQYF	TGTGCCAGCAGTTACTCGACAACCTACGAGCAGTACTTC
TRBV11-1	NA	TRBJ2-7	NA	CASSQTSGEQYF	TGTGCCAGCAGCCAGACTTCGGGGGAGCAGTACTTC
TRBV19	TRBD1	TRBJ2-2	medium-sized	CASRRQGPNTGELFF	TGTGCCAGTAGGCGACAGGGGCCAAACACCGGGGAGCTGTTTTTT
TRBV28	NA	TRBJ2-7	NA	CASTRAGRYEQYF	TGTGCCAGCACCCGGGCAGGGAGATACGAGCAGTACTTC
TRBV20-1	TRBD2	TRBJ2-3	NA	CSAGDYPTDTQYF	TGCAGTGCCGGGGACTATCCCACCGATACGCAGTATTTT
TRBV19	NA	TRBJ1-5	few	CASSIEGQPQHF	TGTGCCAGTAGTATAGAAGGTCAGCCCCAGCATTTT
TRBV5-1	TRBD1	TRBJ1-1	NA	CASSLQTGVSNTEAFF	TGCGCCAGCAGCTTGCAAACAGGGGTTTCGAACACTGAAGCTTTCTTT
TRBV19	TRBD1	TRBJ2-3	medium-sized	CASSPPGQGSDTQYF	TGTGCCAGTAGTCCTCCGGGACAGGGCTCAGATACGCAGTATTTT
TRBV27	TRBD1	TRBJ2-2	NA	CASSLETGGWGELFF	TGTGCCAGCAGTTTAGAGACAGGGGGCTGGGGGGAGCTGTTTTTT
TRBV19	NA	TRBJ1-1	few	CASRDSTPEAFF	TGTGCCAGTAGGGACAGTACCCCTGAAGCTTTCTTT
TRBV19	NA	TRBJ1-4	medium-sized	CASTHSGWWEKLFF	TGTGCCAGTACCCACTCAGGGTGGTGGGAAAAACTGTTTTTT
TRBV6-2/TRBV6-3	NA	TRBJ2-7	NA	CASSQYRTAYEQYF	TGTGCCAGCAGCCAGTACAGGACGGCCTACGAGCAGTACTTC
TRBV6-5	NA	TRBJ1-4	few	CASSYGEKLFF	TGTGCCAGCAGTTACGGAGAAAAACTGTTTTTT
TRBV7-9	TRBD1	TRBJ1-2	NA	CASSETGTGELRYGYTF	TGTGCCAGCAGCGAAACGGGGACAGGGGAGTTGCGCTATGGCTACACCTTC
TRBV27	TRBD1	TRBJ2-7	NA	CASSPRGFGAYEQYF	TGTGCCAGCAGTCCCAGGGGGTTCGGCGCCTACGAGCAGTACTTC
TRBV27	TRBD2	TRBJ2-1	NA	CASSPAGDRDHEQFF	TGTGCCAGCAGTCCAGCGGGAGATCGGGATCATGAGCAGTTCTTC
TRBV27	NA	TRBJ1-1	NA	CASSQAVNTEAFF	TGTGCCAGCAGTCAGGCGGTGAACACTGAAGCTTTCTTT
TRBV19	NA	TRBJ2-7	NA	CAINFPARVPYEQYF	TGTGCCATAAATTTCCCGGCGCGCGTCCCCTACGAGCAGTACTTC
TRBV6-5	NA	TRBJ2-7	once	CASSHTLTYEQYF	TGTGCCAGCAGCCACACCCTAACCTACGAGCAGTACTTC
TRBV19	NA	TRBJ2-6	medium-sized	CASSITGGGANVLTF	TGTGCCAGTAGTATAACCGGCGGTGGGGCCAACGTCCTGACTTTC